This is a list of T cell receptor beta chains from one sample in a study of blood T cell repertoires in COVID-19. Method: immunoSEQ multiplex PCR; TCRdb's copy keeps in-frame clones and lacks some. The repertoire holds 260,000 or so clones, with around 88% as singletons. Sequenced sample: PBMCs or T cells enriched from blood (not recorded which). The source of these receptors is a woman in her thirties or forties with acute COVID-19. Both conserved end residues are part of each CDR3. The D gene is left open where the match is weak. Some rows have no size entry. The others give once, few or many, or a class for an expanded clone.

j_gene,v_gene,d_gene,abundance,CDR3aa,CDR3nt
TRBJ2-1,TRBV5-4,.,once,CASSLGGIGPGEQFF,TGTGCCAGCAGCTTGGGAGGGATAGGGCCGGGTGAGCAGTTCTTC
TRBJ1-4,TRBV2,.,medium-sized,CASRDGRGEKLFF,TGTGCCAGCAGGGACGGACGGGGTGAAAAACTGTTTTTT
TRBJ2-5,TRBV6-5,TRBD1,.,CASSTTGVLIGTQYF,TGTGCCAGCAGTACGACAGGGGTGTTAATCGGGACCCAGTACTTC
TRBJ1-1,TRBV7-2,.,.,CASSLVLGPDTEAFF,TGTGCCAGCAGCTTAGTCCTGGGGCCAGACACTGAAGCTTTCTTT
TRBJ2-7,TRBV7-9,TRBD1,.,CASSNQGQASREQYF,TGTGCCAGCAGCAATCAGGGACAGGCGTCGCGGGAGCAGTACTTC
TRBJ1-1,TRBV27,.,.,CASSPLTTQGMNTEAFF,TGTGCCAGCAGTCCGCTAACCACACAGGGCATGAACACTGAAGCTTTCTTT
TRBJ1-2,TRBV9,.,.,CASSKTGRGINYGYTF,TGTGCCAGCAGTAAGACGGGGCGCGGGATTAACTATGGCTACACCTTC
TRBJ1-2,TRBV27,.,.,CASSPRIIGYGYTF,TGTGCCAGCAGTCCCCGCATCATCGGGTATGGCTACACCTTC
TRBJ2-1,TRBV18,TRBD2,.,CASSPLIDRGGAGEQFF,TGTGCCAGCTCACCACTCATCGACCGGGGGGGCGCCGGTGAGCAGTTCTTC
TRBJ1-6,TRBV19,.,.,CASSKPPGDNSPLHF,TGTGCCAGTAGTAAACCGCCCGGGGATAATTCACCCCTCCACTTT
TRBJ1-2,TRBV5-4,TRBD1,.,CASSPRQGRNYGYTF,TGTGCCAGCAGCCCGCGACAGGGGCGCAACTATGGCTACACCTTC
TRBJ1-3,TRBV28,.,.,CASSLRGYSGNTIYF,TGTGCCAGCAGTTTACGGGGTTACTCTGGAAACACCATATATTTT
TRBJ2-1,TRBV10-1,TRBD2,.,CASSDSGLASNEQFF,TGCGCCAGCAGTGATTCGGGACTAGCGTCAAATGAGCAGTTCTTC
TRBJ1-1,TRBV19,TRBD1,.,CASSLTGGRTEAFF,TGTGCCAGTAGCTTAACAGGGGGTCGGACTGAAGCTTTCTTT
TRBJ2-2,TRBV14,TRBD2,.,CASSPSVGGSTGELFF,TGTGCCAGCAGCCCCAGTGTGGGAGGGAGCACCGGGGAGCTGTTTTTT
TRBJ1-1,TRBV15,TRBD1,.,CATSRPQGKAFF,TGTGCCACCAGCAGACCACAGGGGAAAGCTTTCTTT
TRBJ2-7,TRBV28,TRBD2,.,CASSILAGGPYEQYF,TGTGCCAGCAGCATACTAGCGGGAGGGCCCTACGAGCAGTACTTC
TRBJ1-5,TRBV2,.,.,CASSEVGNQPQHF,TGTGCCAGCAGTGAAGTAGGCAATCAGCCCCAGCATTTT
TRBJ2-1,TRBV19,TRBD1,once,CASSGTELNEQFF,TGTGCCAGTAGTGGGACAGAACTAAATGAGCAGTTCTTC
TRBJ2-3,TRBV7-9,TRBD2,few,CASSLVGGITDTQYF,TGTGCCAGCAGCTTAGTGGGGGGGATCACAGATACGCAGTATTTT